A single sample is the source of the 10 T cell receptor beta chains below, sequenced in a study of blood T cell repertoires in COVID-19. Sequencing used immunoSEQ multiplex PCR; TCRdb keeps in-frame clones, though not all of them. The table lists fewer than 300,000 clones, roughly 84% of them singletons. Sequenced sample: peripheral blood. These receptors all come from a woman between 18 and 29 years old with acute or convalescent COVID-19.

The J gene is TRBJ1-5, the V gene TRBV5-8; tentatively, D is TRBD1 (6 bases). Germline CDR1 SGHTS, CDR2 YDEGEE. V was clipped by 1 base and J by 3 bases, with 14 bases between them. The CDR3 is 16 amino acids. The CDR3 here is CASSLFRGGNNQPQHF. In DNA form, the CDR3 reads TGTGCCAGCAGCTTGTTCAGGGGAGGGAACAATCAGCCCCAGCATTTT.

CDR3 DNA: TGTGCCAGCAGTTCCAGGGACTGGGGCACTGAAGCTTTCTTT. It codes for CASSSRDWGTEAFF. The J gene is TRBJ1-1, the V gene TRBV27; a possible D gene is TRBD1 (5 bases). Trimming left V 4 bases short and J 4 bases short, with 13 bases between. The CDR3 extends over 14 amino acids. The germline V gene encodes CDR1 MNHEY and CDR2 SMNVEV (reference sequence).

The rearrangement joins TRBV19 to TRBJ1-2; 10 bases match TRBD1. Trimming at V came to 4 bases and at J to 0 bases, leaving 8 bases not matched to a gene. The germline CDR1 and CDR2 sequences are LNHDA and SQIVND (reference sequence). There are 17 residues in the CDR3. CDR3 coding DNA: TGTGCCAGTAGTACGGGACAGGGGTTGGAGACTAACTATGGCTACACCTTC. Its protein is CASSTGQGLETNYGYTF.

The chain links TRBV11-3 to TRBJ2-1, with 8 bases matching TRBD1. After removal of 3 bases from V and 5 bases from J, the junction contained 12 bases not matched to a gene. Germline loops: CDR1 SGHNT, CDR2 YENEEA. This CDR3 spans 17 amino acids. CDR3 loop: CASSFGPGQGRNNEQFF. The CDR3 DNA sequence: TGTGCCAGCAGCTTTGGACCAGGACAGGGAAGGAACAATGAGCAGTTCTTC.

The chain links TRBV4-3 to TRBJ2-7, with D tentatively TRBD2 (5 bases). V lost 1 base, J lost 4 bases, and 11 bases lay in between. The CDR3 covers 14 residues. CDR1 is LGHNA and CDR2 is YSLEER in the germline V gene. CDR3 DNA: TGCGCCAGCAGCCAAGGGGCTAGCCCTTACGAGCAGTACTTC. Protein sequence: CASSQGASPYEQYF.

DNA of the CDR3: TGTGCCAGCGGAGAAGTTGGGGCTAGCGGGGTTCCTTCCTACGAGCAGTACTTC. Its translation: CASGEVGASGVPSYEQYF. The genes are TRBV6-7 and TRBJ2-7; 9 nucleotides line up with TRBD2. TRBV6-7 is marked as an open reading frame, function uncertain. The CDR3 covers 18 residues. Trimming removed 8 bases from V and 1 base from J; junction bases left unmatched: 18.

This sequence joins TRBV29-1 and TRBJ2-3; the match to TRBD2 covers 11 bases. In germline, CDR1 is SQVTM, CDR2 ANQGSEA. The CDR3 is 15 residues long. J lost 1 base, V lost 7 bases, and 7 bases had no gene match. In DNA, the CDR3 is TGCAGCGGACAGACTAGCGGGATCCGCACAGATACGCAGTATTTT. It encodes CSGQTSGIRTDTQYF.

The chain recombines TRBV7-8 with TRBJ1-3; TRBD1 might be the D (5 bases). Germline V CDR1 and CDR2: SGHVS, FQNEAQ. Trimming removed 5 bases at V and 3 bases at J, with 17 bases between. The CDR3 consists of 16 residues. This CDR3 is CASSPRVPGFGNTIYF. In DNA form, the CDR3 reads TGTGCCAGCAGCCCCAGGGTTCCTGGGTTTGGAAACACCATATATTTT.

This clone has a handful of counts. This sequence joins TRBV4-3 and TRBJ2-3, with 10 nucleotides matching TRBD2. Trimming took 0 bases from V and 8 from J; bases not matched to a gene: 20. This CDR3 is built from 20 residues. In germline, CDR1 is LGHNA, CDR2 YSLEER. The CDR3 nucleotides read TGCGCCAGCAGCCAAGATAGCGCTAGCGGGAGATCCAGGCACAGATCTACGCAGTATTTT. Translated: CASSQDSASGRSRHRSTQYF.

The CDR3 DNA follows: TGTGCCAGCAGTCCATGGGGACAGAGCACAGATACGCAGTATTTT. Protein product: CASSPWGQSTDTQYF. The V and J genes are TRBV6-2 or TRBV6-3 and TRBJ2-3; TRBD1 matches 7 bases. The CDR3 has 15 residues. CDR1 and CDR2 from the germline V gene are MNHEY and SVGEGT. V was pared by 5 bases and J by 0 bases, with 5 bases of the junction left unmatched.